This passage covers 14 T cell receptor beta chains from one sample sequenced in a study of blood T cell repertoires in COVID-19. Produced via immunoSEQ multiplex PCR; TCRdb's table is partial and in-frame only. In the table there are under 500,000 clones, 75% to 90% of which are singletons. Sequenced material: PBMCs or T cells enriched from blood (not recorded which). Source of these receptors: a young man who had recovered from COVID-19.

The chain has TRBV7-2 and TRBJ1-5; a possible D gene is TRBD1 (5 bases). Germline CDR1 is SGHTA and CDR2 is FQGNSA. The CDR3 is 13 residues long. Trimming took off 8 bases at V and 3 bases at J, with 11 bases between the two ends. The CDR3 reads CASSQGSNQPQHF. In DNA, the CDR3 is TGTGCCAGCTCCCAGGGATCCAATCAGCCCCAGCATTTT.

This clone came up a few times. The CDR3 DNA follows: TGTGCCAGCAGTCCCCCGGACAGGCCCCAGCATTTT. Its translation: CASSPPDRPQHF. The chain carries TRBV28 and TRBJ1-5; perhaps TRBD1 as D (6 bases). Looked up from germline, CDR1 is MDHEN and CDR2 is SYDVKM. CDR3 length: 12 amino acids. Trimming took off 5 bases at V and 9 bases at J, with 11 bases between the two ends.

The chain joins TRBV2 to TRBJ2-3, with TRBD2 as a possible D gene (5 bases). CDR3 length: 13 residues. CDR1 and CDR2 from the germline V gene are SNHLY and FYNNEI. Trimming removed 4 bases at V and 6 bases at J, with 11 bases between. CDR3 nucleotide sequence: TGTGCCAGCAGTGGTGGACTTAGGGATACGCAGTATTTT. Its translation: CASSGGLRDTQYF.

This chain uses TRBV19 with TRBJ2-7; weak D call: TRBD1 (5 bases). CDR1 is LNHDA, CDR2 SQIVND, per germline (reference sequence). V was shortened by 5 bases and J by 6 bases, with 14 bases between the two germline ends. CDR3 size: 13 residues. This chain's CDR3 is CASSAQTALEQYF. CDR3 nucleotide sequence: TGTGCCAGTAGTGCCCAGACAGCGCTCGAGCAGTACTTC.

J is TRBJ1-5 and V is TRBV28, with 7 bases lining up with TRBD1. Germline V gene sequence: CDR1 MDHEN, CDR2 SYDVKM. The trim removed 6 bases at V and 4 bases at J, leaving 6 bases unmatched. This CDR3 is built from 14 residues. The CDR3 nucleotides read TGTGCCAGCAGAACACCGGGACAGAATCAGCCCCAGCATTTT. Amino acid sequence: CASRTPGQNQPQHF.

A word on this clone: Different DNA sequences within this sample yield the same CDR3. The chain combines TRBV28 with TRBJ1-2; possible D gene TRBD1, 6 bases. The CDR3 has 12 amino acids. Germline CDR1 MDHEN, CDR2 SYDVKM. Trimming removed 6 bases from V and 5 bases from J, with 10 bases in between. The CDR3 reads CASSLDRYGYTF. In nucleotides, the CDR3 is TGTGCCAGCAGCCTGGACAGATATGGCTACACCTTC.

A word on this clone: The sample holds other DNA sequences that translate to the same CDR3. The chain combines TRBV27 with TRBJ2-7, with unresolved D. Germline V gene data show CDR1 as MNHEY and CDR2 as SMNVEV (reference sequence). Trimming removed 3 bases at V and 1 base at J, with 7 bases between. The CDR3 sequence is 13 residues long. The CDR3 loop is CASSLGRSYEQYF. The CDR3 nucleotides are TGTGCCAGCAGTTTGGGCAGGTCCTACGAGCAGTACTTC.

The chain joins TRBV13 to TRBJ2-3, with TRBD2 matching 8 bases. Germline CDR1 and CDR2: PRHDT and FYEKMQ (reference sequence). This CDR3 has 17 residues. V dropped 4 bases and J dropped 5; count of bases not matched to a gene: 14. CDR3 residues: CASSSATPGLAKDTQYF. The DNA for the CDR3 is TGTGCCAGCAGCTCAGCAACTCCAGGACTAGCAAAAGATACGCAGTATTTT.

With regard to this clone: In the same sample, other DNA sequences code for this CDR3. The chain recombines TRBV30 with TRBJ2-7; unclear D gene. The ends were cut back, 1 base at V and 5 bases at J, with 6 bases in the middle. The germline CDR1 and CDR2 sequences are GTSNPN and SVGIG (reference sequence). The CDR3 sequence is 11 residues long. In DNA form, the CDR3 reads TGTGCCTGGAGTGCGTCCCACGAGCAGTACTTC. It is translated as CAWSASHEQYF.

The rearrangement joins TRBV4-1 to TRBJ2-7; TRBD2 is a possible D gene (5 bases). From germline, CDR1 is MGHRA and CDR2 YSYEKL. V was clipped by 0 bases and J by 2 bases, with 14 bases between them. This CDR3 has 16 amino acids. The CDR3 bases are TGCGCCAGCAGCCAAGATCTCAGCGGTTCTACCTACGAGCAGTACTTC. Protein sequence: CASSQDLSGSTYEQYF.

As concerns this clone: An end of the junction does not agree with germline; a read error may underlie this. The rearrangement joins TRBV25-1 to TRBJ2-7; possibly TRBD1 for D (6 bases). CDR1 and CDR2 from the germline V gene are MGHDK and SYGVNS. The CDR3 loop spans 16 amino acids. CDR3: CASSEFAGDQYYGQYF. The CDR3 nucleotides are TGTGCCAGCAGTGAATTTGCAGGGGACCAATACTACGGGCAGTACTTC.

The chain couples TRBV19 to TRBJ1-1; the match to TRBD1 covers 8 bases. In germline, CDR1 is LNHDA, CDR2 SQIVND (reference sequence). Trimming cost V 2 bases and J 1 base; bases outside gene matches: 0. The CDR3 has 14 residues. The CDR3 is CASSIQGANTEAFF. As DNA, the CDR3 is TGTGCCAGTAGTATACAGGGGGCGAACACTGAAGCTTTCTTT.

V is TRBV19 and J is TRBJ1-1; possible D gene TRBD1, 5 bases. Germline CDR1 LNHDA, CDR2 SQIVND (reference sequence). The CDR3 length is 12 residues. Trimming left V 9 bases short and J 1 base short, with 9 bases between. CDR3 sequence (DNA): TGTGCCAGCAGGGAAGGGAACACTGAAGCTTTCTTT. It specifies CASREGNTEAFF.

The chain employs TRBV10-1 and TRBJ2-1; TRBD2 aligns across 8 bases. The germline CDR1 and CDR2 sequences are WNHNN and SYGVQD (reference sequence). Trimming cost V 6 bases and J 2 bases; bases outside gene matches: 0. The CDR3 totals 13 residues. CDR3 in amino acids: CASSGRAYNEQFF. The CDR3 DNA reads TGCGCCAGCAGCGGGAGGGCCTACAATGAGCAGTTCTTC.